A selection of T cell receptor beta chains follows, all from one sample in a study of T cell responses to AZD1222 COVID-19 vaccine. Assay used: immunoSEQ multiplex PCR; TCRdb lists only in-frame clones, some missing. The sample consists of 130,000 or so clones, roughly nine tenths of them appearing once. This material consisted of peripheral blood, taken 28 days after the second AZD1222 dose. Source of these receptors: an adult who received the AZD1222 COVID-19 vaccine. Both conserved end residues are part of each CDR3. D genes are given only for firm matches. Clone size is not always given. Where it is, it says once, few, many or a class for expanded clones.

DNA: TGTGCCAGCATCGGACAGGCGAACACTGAAGCTTTCTTT
CDR3: CASIGQANTEAFF
D: TRBD1
size: once
J: TRBJ1-1
V: TRBV2

DNA: TGTGCCAGCAGCGCCGGACTAGCGGGAGGGGTTAGCATTCAGTACTTC
CDR3: CASSAGLAGGVSIQYF
D: TRBD2
size: -
J: TRBJ2-4
V: TRBV9

DNA: TGTGCCAGTAGTATTCGGCAGGATGGCTACACCTTC
CDR3: CASSIRQDGYTF
D: -
size: -
J: TRBJ1-2
V: TRBV19

DNA: TGCGCCAGCAGCCATAACAGGGGGACCGGGGAGCTGTTTTTT
CDR3: CASSHNRGTGELFF
D: TRBD1
size: once
J: TRBJ2-2
V: TRBV4-1

DNA: TGTGCCAGCGGGAGGCAGGGTGTGGGCTATGGCTACACCTTC
CDR3: CASGRQGVGYGYTF
D: -
size: -
J: TRBJ1-2
V: TRBV6-5

DNA: TGTGCCAGCTCACCAGGGACAGGGGGCAAATATGAGCAGTTCTTC
CDR3: CASSPGTGGKYEQFF
D: TRBD1
size: -
J: TRBJ2-1
V: TRBV18

DNA: TGTGCCAGCAGTGATCCGTACAATCAGCCCCAGCATTTT
CDR3: CASSDPYNQPQHF
D: -
size: -
J: TRBJ1-5
V: TRBV2

DNA: TGTGCCAGCAGTGACCGGGACAGATGGAATGAGCAGTTCTTC
CDR3: CASSDRDRWNEQFF
D: TRBD1
size: -
J: TRBJ2-1
V: TRBV6-1

DNA: TGTGCCAGCAGTGAATTGGGGTATACGCAGTATTTT
CDR3: CASSELGYTQYF
D: -
size: -
J: TRBJ2-3
V: TRBV6-1

DNA: TGTGCCAGCAGCTTAGATACCGGGAGGGCCACCGACGAGCAGTACTTC
CDR3: CASSLDTGRATDEQYF
D: TRBD2
size: once
J: TRBJ2-7
V: TRBV11-2

DNA: TGTGCCAGCAGACTCCTCGGGGAGAACACTGAAGCTTTCTTT
CDR3: CASRLLGENTEAFF
D: -
size: -
J: TRBJ1-1
V: TRBV27

DNA: TGTGCCAGCAGCTTGGAGGGACAGGGTTTACCTGAAGCTTTCTTT
CDR3: CASSLEGQGLPEAFF
D: TRBD1
size: -
J: TRBJ1-1
V: TRBV5-4

DNA: TGTGCCAGCTCACTTACGGGACAGACGGAAGCTTTCTTT
CDR3: CASSLTGQTEAFF
D: TRBD1
size: -
J: TRBJ1-1
V: TRBV18

DNA: TGTGCCAGCAGTTACCAGGGGTATGGCTACACCTTC
CDR3: CASSYQGYGYTF
D: -
size: -
J: TRBJ1-2
V: TRBV6-5

DNA: TGTGCCAGCAGTGTCCTGACAGCTAGGAACACCATATATTTT
CDR3: CASSVLTARNTIYF
D: -
size: -
J: TRBJ1-3
V: TRBV2

DNA: TGCGCCAGCAGCTTACTAGCGGGAACGTTGGGCAATGAGCAGTTCTTC
CDR3: CASSLLAGTLGNEQFF
D: TRBD2
size: -
J: TRBJ2-1
V: TRBV5-1

DNA: TGTGCCACTAGCCCGAGGGCTACCTACAATGAGCAGTTCTTC
CDR3: CATSPRATYNEQFF
D: -
size: -
J: TRBJ2-1
V: TRBV2

DNA: TGCAGTGCTAGTAGCACCAGACATGGCTACACCTTC
CDR3: CSASSTRHGYTF
D: -
size: -
J: TRBJ1-2
V: TRBV20-1

DNA: TGTGCCAGCAGCTTGGGGGTGGGTGAAGCTTTCTTT
CDR3: CASSLGVGEAFF
D: -
size: -
J: TRBJ1-1
V: TRBV5-6

DNA: TGTGCCTGGAGAGTCAGTTCGGTGGCAGATACGCAGTATTTT
CDR3: CAWRVSSVADTQYF
D: -
size: -
J: TRBJ2-3
V: TRBV30

DNA: TGTGCCAGCAGCCAAATCAGGGGGCAGTTAGGCGAGCAGTACTTC
CDR3: CASSQIRGQLGEQYF
D: TRBD1
size: -
J: TRBJ2-7
V: TRBV14

DNA: TGTGCCAGCAGCCAAGATAGAACAGAGGATGGCTACACCTTC
CDR3: CASSQDRTEDGYTF
D: -
size: once
J: TRBJ1-2
V: TRBV4-2

DNA: TGTGCCAGCTCACCCGGGACAGTGGGCACATACGAGCAGTACTTC
CDR3: CASSPGTVGTYEQYF
D: TRBD1
size: -
J: TRBJ2-7
V: TRBV18

DNA: TGCGCCAGCAGCCAGTACTTGGTCCGGGCTAGCGGGACGTTTTCTGGGGCCAACGTCCTGACTTTC
CDR3: CASSQYLVRASGTFSGANVLTF
D: TRBD2
size: once
J: TRBJ2-6
V: TRBV4-1

DNA: TGCAGCGTCTCACTAATACAATTTAATGAAAAACTGTTTTTT
CDR3: CSVSLIQFNEKLFF
D: -
size: -
J: TRBJ1-4
V: TRBV29-1

DNA: TGTGCCAGCAGCCCACGAGGGCAGGGAGATCCAACTAATGAAAAACTGTTTTTT
CDR3: CASSPRGQGDPTNEKLFF
D: -
size: -
J: TRBJ1-4
V: TRBV7-8

DNA: TGTGCCAGCAGCGGCCGGGACATGAACACTGAAGCTTTCTTT
CDR3: CASSGRDMNTEAFF
D: -
size: -
J: TRBJ1-1
V: TRBV5-8

DNA: TGTGCCAGCAGCCCCTCGGCTAATGAAAAACTGTTTTTT
CDR3: CASSPSANEKLFF
D: -
size: -
J: TRBJ1-4
V: TRBV7-9

DNA: TGTGCCAGCAGTTCGACAGCTAACTATGGCTACACCTTC
CDR3: CASSSTANYGYTF
D: -
size: -
J: TRBJ1-2
V: TRBV3-1/TRBV3-2

DNA: TGCAGTGGTGCACGGTACAATGAGCAGTTCTTC
CDR3: CSGARYNEQFF
D: -
size: -
J: TRBJ2-1
V: TRBV20-1

DNA: TGTGCCAGCTCACGCGACGGGAATCAGCCCCAGCATTTT
CDR3: CASSRDGNQPQHF
D: -
size: -
J: TRBJ1-5
V: TRBV18

DNA: TGTGCCAGCAGCTTAGAGGCAGGGAATGGCTACACCTTC
CDR3: CASSLEAGNGYTF
D: -
size: -
J: TRBJ1-2
V: TRBV11-2

DNA: TGTGCCAGCAGTTACGCGTCGGGGGGCGCATGGTATGGCTACACCTTC
CDR3: CASSYASGGAWYGYTF
D: -
size: few
J: TRBJ1-2
V: TRBV6-5

DNA: TGTGCCAGCAGTATCCTCGGGCGGGGAAACACCATATATTTT
CDR3: CASSILGRGNTIYF
D: -
size: few
J: TRBJ1-3
V: TRBV6-5

DNA: TGTGCCAGCAGCCAAGATGGGACGGGAGGGATGGAGACCCAGTACTTC
CDR3: CASSQDGTGGMETQYF
D: TRBD2
size: -
J: TRBJ2-5
V: TRBV4-2